This is a list of T cell receptor beta chains from one sample in a study of lymphopenia after photon versus proton radiotherapy. TCRdb keeps only in-frame clones here, not all; method: immunoSEQ multiplex PCR. The sample lists 150,000 to 200,000 clones; 88% were seen once. Sequenced here: peripheral blood, sampled from a patient treated with photon-based radiotherapy. The receptors shown here come from a man aged 45-65 years with gastric cancer. The CDR3 runs from the conserved cysteine through the conserved F or W. D genes are given only for firm matches. Expanded clones get a size class; other rows say once, few or many, or leave the size out.

d_call	clone_size	v_call	j_call	cdr3_nt	cdr3_aa
-	-	TRBV11-2	TRBJ1-2	TGTGCCAGCAGCTTAGGTACAGGGTATTACACCTTC	CASSLGTGYYTF
-	-	TRBV29-1	TRBJ2-3	TGCAGCGTTGAAGTTGGGGGAGGCACAGATACGCAGTATTTT	CSVEVGGGTDTQYF
TRBD1	-	TRBV19	TRBJ1-5	TGTGCCAGTACGCGGGGGAGACAGGGGCTTAATCAGCCCCAGCATTTT	CASTRGRQGLNQPQHF
-	-	TRBV6-5	TRBJ2-5	TGTGCCAGCAGTTACTTTGGGGAGACCCAGTACTTC	CASSYFGETQYF
TRBD2	-	TRBV25-1	TRBJ2-1	TGTGCCAGCAGTCTCGGCGGGAGGAATGAGCAGTTCTTC	CASSLGGRNEQFF
TRBD1	-	TRBV5-4	TRBJ2-5	TGTGCCAGCAGCCCCGGGACAGCCCAAGAGACCCAGTACTTC	CASSPGTAQETQYF
TRBD1	-	TRBV14	TRBJ2-7	TGTGCCAGCAGCCTGCGGACAGGGAGGTTCTACGAGCAGTACTTC	CASSLRTGRFYEQYF
-	once	TRBV4-2	TRBJ2-7	TGTGCCAGCAGCCACGAAGGGGGAAGCTCCTACGAGCAGTACTTC	CASSHEGGSSYEQYF
-	-	TRBV5-4	TRBJ2-3	TGTGCCAGCAGTTCTGAGGGGAAAGATACGCAGTATTTT	CASSSEGKDTQYF
-	-	TRBV4-3	TRBJ2-5	TGCGCCAGCAGCCAAGAAGCCAGGTTCCAAGAGACCCAGTACTTC	CASSQEARFQETQYF
-	-	TRBV25-1	TRBJ2-1	TGTGCCAGCAGTGCATACAATGAGCAGTTCTTC	CASSAYNEQFF
TRBD2	-	TRBV19	TRBJ2-2	TGTGCCAGTAGCCGACTAGCGGGATCGGTCACCGGGGAGCTGTTTTTT	CASSRLAGSVTGELFF
TRBD2	-	TRBV7-3	TRBJ2-3	TGTGCCAGCAGCTCGGTCGGGGGGAGTACAGATACGCAGTATTTT	CASSSVGGSTDTQYF
-	-	TRBV27	TRBJ1-2	TGTGCCAGCAGTACGTCTATAGCTAACTATGGCTACACCTTC	CASSTSIANYGYTF
-	-	TRBV27	TRBJ2-3	TGTGCCAGCAGTTTATCGGGGCGCGGGAATCCCACAGATACGCAGTATTTT	CASSLSGRGNPTDTQYF
TRBD2	-	TRBV5-1	TRBJ2-2	TGCGCCAGCAGCTTGGGTCTAGCGGGAAACACCGGGGAGCTGTTTTTT	CASSLGLAGNTGELFF
TRBD2	-	TRBV4-3	TRBJ2-3	TGCGCCAGCAGCCAAAGACCGGGACTAGGGGGCACAGATACGCAGTATTTT	CASSQRPGLGGTDTQYF
TRBD1	-	TRBV13	TRBJ1-1	TGTGCCAGCAGCTCTGGACAGGTAAAAGGCACTGAAGCTTTCTTT	CASSSGQVKGTEAFF
-	-	TRBV5-8	TRBJ2-2	TGTGCCAGCAGCTTGGTGCGGGTCGAACCGAACACCGGGGAGCTGTTTTTT	CASSLVRVEPNTGELFF
TRBD2	-	TRBV27	TRBJ2-1	TGTGCCAGCAGTTTCGGGACTAGCGGGATAAATGAGCAGTTCTTC	CASSFGTSGINEQFF
-	-	TRBV7-6	TRBJ2-3	TGTGCCAGCAGCTTACGGGGTCCCACTAGCACAGATACGCAGTATTTT	CASSLRGPTSTDTQYF
-	-	TRBV7-2	TRBJ1-3	TGTGCCAGCAGCTGGGACGGTGGGGGGAGGACCATATATTTT	CASSWDGGGRTIYF
-	-	TRBV4-1	TRBJ2-7	TGCGCCAGCAGCCAAGATCGTGGGGGAGACGAGCAGTACTTC	CASSQDRGGDEQYF
-	-	TRBV6-1	TRBJ2-1	TGTGCCAGCAGTGAAGGTGGTAGCGGAAATGAGCAGTTCTTC	CASSEGGSGNEQFF
-	-	TRBV4-1	TRBJ1-4	TGCGCCAGCAGCCTCCCCTCGGCGGGAACTAATGAAAAACTGTTTTTT	CASSLPSAGTNEKLFF
-	-	TRBV29-1	TRBJ2-1	TGCAGCGTTGGCAAGACCCTATACAATGAGCAGTTCTTC	CSVGKTLYNEQFF
-	-	TRBV10-1	TRBJ2-7	TGCGCCAGCAGTCGCGGCGGTACCTACGAGCAGTACTTC	CASSRGGTYEQYF
TRBD1	-	TRBV9	TRBJ1-1	TGTGCCAGCAGCGTAGCCCCGACAGGGACCACTGAAGCTTTCTTT	CASSVAPTGTTEAFF
-	-	TRBV2	TRBJ2-1	TGTGCCAGCAGTGACCCAACAGAGAACTCCTACAATGAGCAGTTCTTC	CASSDPTENSYNEQFF
-	-	TRBV9	TRBJ1-1	TGTGCCAGCAGCTCCCGACAGGACATGAACACTGAAGCTTTCTTT	CASSSRQDMNTEAFF
TRBD1	-	TRBV10-1	TRBJ2-7	TGCGCCAGTCTCACAGGGGGACCCTCCGGCGAGCAGTACTTC	CASLTGGPSGEQYF
TRBD2	few	TRBV11-2	TRBJ2-5	TGTGCCAGCAGCTCACTGACTAGCGGGACTATCGAGACCCAGTACTTC	CASSSLTSGTIETQYF
-	few	TRBV19	TRBJ1-3	TGTGCCAGTACCCCGGGGCCTGGAAACACCATATATTTT	CASTPGPGNTIYF
TRBD2	-	TRBV4-2	TRBJ2-1	TGTGCCAGCAGCCAAGGGACTAGCGGGATTGATGAGCAGTTCTTC	CASSQGTSGIDEQFF
-	-	TRBV7-9	TRBJ2-5	TGTGCCAGCAGCCCATCGGCAGTTCAAGAGACCCAGTACTTC	CASSPSAVQETQYF
-	once	TRBV19	TRBJ2-4	TGTGCCAGTAGTCACGGTGGACCGTCGGAGGCCAAAAACATTCAGTACTTC	CASSHGGPSEAKNIQYF
-	-	TRBV11-2	TRBJ2-7	TGTGCCAGCAGTCCAATTCCAGGTATCTCCTACGAGCAGTACTTC	CASSPIPGISYEQYF
-	-	TRBV2	TRBJ1-2	TGTGCCAGCAGACGATGGGGGAGCGGCTACACCTTC	CASRRWGSGYTF
-	-	TRBV27	TRBJ1-5	TGTGCCAGCAGTTTATCGGCAGGGATAAAGAATCAGCCCCAGCATTTT	CASSLSAGIKNQPQHF
TRBD1	-	TRBV27	TRBJ1-2	TGTGCCAGCAGTTCCCAGGGGGCGGACTATGGCTACACCTTC	CASSSQGADYGYTF
-	-	TRBV5-1	TRBJ2-1	TGCGCCAGCAGCTTGGGAGCTAGCGTCAATGAGCAGTTCTTC	CASSLGASVNEQFF
-	-	TRBV7-9	TRBJ2-7	TGTGCCAGCAGCTTTGGAAATCCCTACGAGCAGTACTTC	CASSFGNPYEQYF
TRBD2	-	TRBV4-1	TRBJ2-5	TGCGCCAGCAGCCTAACTAGCGTTCGGGAAGAGACCCAGTACTTC	CASSLTSVREETQYF
-	-	TRBV29-1	TRBJ2-5	TGCAGCGTGGTGGACAGAATCTCCCAAGAGACCCAGTACTTC	CSVVDRISQETQYF
TRBD1	-	TRBV18	TRBJ2-7	TGTGCCAGCTCACCACCCGCGACAGGGGGCTCCTACGAGCAGTACTTC	CASSPPATGGSYEQYF
-	once	TRBV27	TRBJ2-7	TGTGCCAGCAGCCCCGAGAAGGCAGGGAATTATCACGAGCAGTACTTC	CASSPEKAGNYHEQYF
-	-	TRBV5-4	TRBJ1-5	TGTGCCAGCAGCTTGGGGGGGAGCGGCAATCAGCCCCAGCATTTT	CASSLGGSGNQPQHF
-	-	TRBV5-4	TRBJ1-2	TGTGCCAGCAGCCTAGCCAGATTCGGACGGCCAGCTAACTATGGCTACACCTTC	CASSLARFGRPANYGYTF